This paragraph reports one TCR beta chain. The target antigen is unknown. Primers included in the PCR were 60 Vbeta and 13 Jbeta primers. Authors' data handling: In a later analysis, about 12 million of 65 million to 80 million unique beta chains occurred in at least two donors. Produced via immunoSEQ multiplex PCR; TCRdb's table is partial and in-frame only. V and J calls and clone size are as listed in that table; D and trimming were resolved from the DNA. The sample records fewer than 150,000 clones, 80% being singletons. The data derive from a study of cytomegalovirus exposure and HLA in healthy donors. Study results and limitations: As was reported, the classifier diagnosed cytomegalovirus status with high specificity and sensitivity.

This clonotype originated in a female donor in good health and CMV-seronegative. Sequencing was performed on PBMCs.

The CDR3 region has the DNA TGCGCCAGCAGCCTCATTAAGGGACAGGGGGCCTACGAGCAGTACTTC. The encoded protein is CASSLIKGQGAYEQYF. The rearrangement joins TRBV4-1 to TRBJ2-7; 11 nucleotides align to TRBD1. The CDR3 totals 16 residues. J gave up 2 bases and V 4 bases, and 7 bases lay outside the gene matches. CDR1 and CDR2 (germline): MGHRA, YSYEKL.